A single sample is the source of the 9 T cell receptor beta chains below, sequenced in a study of T cell responses to AZD1222 COVID-19 vaccine (dated by TCRdb to the early 2020s). According to the study, the label for this sample's time point signals: baseline before first vaccination. To prepare the library, the immunoSEQ multiplex PCR assay was applied. The table comes from immuneACCESS by way of TCRdb, which keeps in-frame sequences with V and J called. Part of the clones is missing from these tables; in studies checked, under half for an unresolved V gene and the rest for unknown reasons. Across this sample there are over 120,000 clones, with roughly 93% seen only once. Jointly, the top ten make up approximately 4.9% of the sample. Sample: peripheral blood, taken on day 0 of AZD1222 vaccination. The receptors here all came from an adult in good health.

The chain employs TRBV10-1 and TRBJ1-1, with D unclear. The CDR3 has 15 residues. The germline gives CDR1 WNHNN, CDR2 SYGVQD (reference sequence). V was pared by 3 bases and J by 2 bases, with 13 bases between. This CDR3 reads CASSERAGPNTEAFF. In DNA, the CDR3 is TGCGCCAGCAGTGAAAGGGCAGGACCAAACACTGAAGCTTTCTTT.

The chain is built from TRBV27 and TRBJ2-2, with D perhaps TRBD1 (5 bases). CDR1 is MNHEY, CDR2 SMNVEV, per germline (reference sequence). Between the trimmed V and J ends, which lost 6 bases and 3 bases, there was a span of 14 bases. CDR3 length: 15 amino acids. In nucleotides, the CDR3 is TGTGCCAGCAGCCTACGACAGTTTTACACCGGGGAGCTGTTTTTT. It yields the protein CASSLRQFYTGELFF.

The rearrangement uses TRBV5-5 and TRBJ2-7; 10 bases agree with TRBD1. Germline V gives CDR1 SGHKS, CDR2 YYEKEE (reference sequence). Trimming took 2 bases from V and 4 from J; bases not matched to a gene: 6. The CDR3 runs 15 residues. The CDR3 DNA reads TGTGCCAGCAGCTTTTGGACAGGGGGAAGGTACGAGCAGTACTTC. Residues: CASSFWTGGRYEQYF.

The chain combines TRBV5-4 with TRBJ2-2, with TRBD2 identical over 10 bases. The germline CDR1 and CDR2 sequences are SGHNT and YYREEE (reference sequence). CDR3 length: 16 amino acids. The ends lost 1 base at V and 5 bases at J; junction bases unmatched: 5. CDR3 sequence (DNA): TGTGCCAGCAGCTTGCCACTAGCGGGACGAACCGGGGAGCTGTTTTTT. This translates into CASSLPLAGRTGELFF. Together with reference TRBV5-4 and TRBJ2-2, the CDR3 gives the full variable domain: ETGVTQSPTHLIKTRGQQVTLRCSSQSGHNTVSWYQQALGQGPQFIFQYYREEENGRGNFPPRFSGLQFPNYSSELNVNALELDDSALYLCASSLPLAGRTGELFFGEGSRLTVL.

This chain links TRBV5-6 with TRBJ1-2, with D possibly TRBD1 on 6 matching bases. V lost 3 bases, J lost 3 bases, and 18 bases lay in between. This CDR3 has 16 amino acids. Germline V gene sequence: CDR1 SGHDT, CDR2 YYEEEE. CDR3 in amino acids: CASSSDFIQGDYGYTF. CDR3 in DNA: TGTGCCAGCAGCTCGGACTTTATACAGGGAGACTATGGCTACACCTTC. The whole variable domain, remainder taken from reference TRBV5-6 and TRBJ1-2, is DAGVTQSPTHLIKTRGQQVTLRCSPKSGHDTVSWYQQALGQGPQFIFQYYEEEERQRGNFPDRFSGHQFPNYSSELNVNALLLGDSALYLCASSSDFIQGDYGYTFGSGTRLTVV.

V usage is TRBV6-1 and J usage is TRBJ1-4, with 7 bases that match TRBD1. This CDR3 spans 14 amino acids. Germline lookup yields CDR1 MNHNS and CDR2 SASEGT. V shed 1 base and J 4 bases; nucleotides not matched to a gene: 0. The CDR3 loop is CASSEGQGNEKLFF. The CDR3 DNA follows: TGTGCCAGCAGTGAAGGACAGGGTAATGAAAAACTGTTTTTT.

The chain is built from TRBV4-1 and TRBJ2-1; tentatively, D is TRBD1 (5 bases). CDR3 length: 13 amino acids. V lost 0 bases to trimming and J lost 7 bases, with 7 bases between them. The germline V gene has CDR1 MGHRA and CDR2 YSYEKL. CDR3 DNA: TGCGCCAGCAGCCAAGATTACAGGAATGAGCAGTTCTTC. As protein: CASSQDYRNEQFF.

V usage is TRBV11-2 and J usage is TRBJ1-2, with 8 bases aligning to TRBD1. The V and J ends lost 5 bases and 8 bases, in that order; junction bases with no gene match: 4. The CDR3 covers 12 residues. Germline V gives CDR1 SGHAT, CDR2 FQNNGV. The CDR3 loop is CASSPDRDGYTF. The CDR3 DNA reads as TGTGCCAGCAGCCCGGACAGGGACGGCTACACCTTC.

V usage is TRBV5-4 and J usage is TRBJ1-4, with D possibly being TRBD1 (6 bases). This CDR3 region has 15 residues. Trimming shortened V by 0 bases and J by 7 bases, and 13 bases separated the two germline ends. From germline, CDR1 is SGHNT and CDR2 YYREEE (reference sequence). The CDR3 loop reads CASSLAWGRSEKLFF. CDR3 bases: TGTGCCAGCAGCTTGGCCTGGGGGCGGAGTGAAAAACTGTTTTTT.